This is a list of T cell receptor beta chains from one sample in a study of T cell responses to AZD1222 COVID-19 vaccine. Only in-frame clones appear in the TCRdb table, and some are missing; sequencing was by immunoSEQ multiplex PCR. Of about 85,000 clones listed, under 95% are singletons. The sequences come from peripheral blood, collected 28 days after the second AZD1222 dose. Every receptor here comes from an adult who received the AZD1222 COVID-19 vaccine. The CDR3 runs from the conserved cysteine through the conserved F or W. A D gene is named only where the DNA matches it firmly. Where a row states a size, it is once, few, many or the class of an expanded clone; other rows omit it.

j_call clone_size d_call v_call cdr3_aa cdr3_nt
TRBJ2-7 NA NA TRBV30 CAWIKRSGAYEQYF TGTGCCTGGATAAAGCGGTCCGGAGCCTACGAGCAGTACTTC
TRBJ2-1 few NA TRBV19 CASSTYNEQFF TGTGCCAGTAGTACATACAATGAGCAGTTCTTC
TRBJ1-5 NA TRBD1 TRBV2 CASSLQGVGQPQHF TGTGCCAGCAGTTTACAGGGGGTCGGTCAGCCCCAGCATTTT
TRBJ1-2 NA NA TRBV9 CASVPGRANYGYTF TGTGCCAGCGTTCCGGGCAGGGCGAACTATGGCTACACCTTC
TRBJ1-1 NA TRBD1 TRBV5-1 CASSLGGLDTEAFF TGCGCCAGCAGCTTAGGGGGCTTGGACACTGAAGCTTTCTTT
TRBJ2-1 NA NA TRBV29-1 CSVVRGALFFGEQFF TGCAGCGTTGTTCGGGGAGCGCTGTTCTTCGGTGAGCAGTTCTTC
TRBJ2-1 NA TRBD2 TRBV7-9 CASSPEVLAGVNEQFF TGTGCCAGCAGCCCCGAGGTCCTAGCGGGGGTCAATGAGCAGTTCTTC
TRBJ2-5 NA TRBD2 TRBV7-9 CASSLGVGLAGVEETQYF TGTGCCAGCAGCTTAGGGGTAGGACTAGCGGGGGTGGAAGAGACCCAGTACTTC
TRBJ1-6 NA NA TRBV15 CATSLDEGYSPLHF TGTGCCACCAGCCTGGACGAGGGTTATTCACCCCTCCACTTT
TRBJ2-7 NA TRBD1 TRBV11-1 CASSQRQGARYEQYF TGTGCCAGCAGCCAAAGACAGGGGGCGCGATACGAGCAGTACTTC
TRBJ2-1 NA TRBD2 TRBV6-5 CASTIGGGRDNEQFF TGTGCCAGCACCATAGGGGGCGGGAGGGACAATGAGCAGTTCTTC
TRBJ1-1 NA TRBD1 TRBV14 CASSQVLGQGNTEAFF TGTGCCAGCAGCCAAGTCCTAGGACAGGGCAACACTGAAGCTTTCTTT
TRBJ1-1 NA TRBD1 TRBV30 CAWNRQGANTEAFF TGTGCCTGGAACAGACAGGGGGCGAACACTGAAGCTTTCTTT
TRBJ1-1 NA NA TRBV3-1/TRBV3-2 CASSQDRAGKTEAFF TGTGCCAGCAGCCAAGATAGGGCAGGGAAGACTGAAGCTTTCTTT
TRBJ1-2 few NA TRBV5-8 CASSFGRNYGYTF TGTGCCAGCAGCTTCGGGAGAAACTATGGCTACACCTTC
TRBJ2-5 NA TRBD1 TRBV9 CASSVGDRKETQYF TGTGCCAGCAGCGTAGGGGACAGAAAAGAGACCCAGTACTTC
TRBJ2-1 NA NA TRBV5-5 CASSSLTPPNEQFF TGTGCCAGCAGCTCGCTGACTCCACCGAATGAGCAGTTCTTC
TRBJ1-3 NA TRBD1 TRBV19 CASTRNRDRGWKGGNTIYF TGTGCCAGTACCAGGAACCGGGACAGGGGTTGGAAAGGTGGAAACACCATATATTTT
TRBJ1-6 once TRBD1 TRBV9 CASSGDRGWNNSPLHF TGTGCCAGCAGCGGTGACAGGGGATGGAATAATTCACCCCTCCACTTT
TRBJ2-1 NA NA TRBV9 CASSPGAGSYNEQFF TGTGCCAGCAGCCCAGGGGCGGGTTCCTACAATGAGCAGTTCTTC
TRBJ1-4 NA NA TRBV5-1 CASSSAGGVLIDEKLFF TGCGCCAGCAGCTCAGCGGGGGGCGTTTTGATAGATGAAAAACTGTTTTTT
TRBJ2-6 NA TRBD1 TRBV30 CAGTGVFGANVLTF TGTGCCGGGACAGGGGTATTTGGGGCCAACGTCCTGACTTTC